This T cell receptor beta chain was sequenced for a study of T cell repertoires in cytomegalovirus infection. Study-wide background: Public TCR beta signatures provided an indication of both CMV infection and a matching HLA type. Notes on the study in general: Dominant in the ex vivo response were TCR beta clonotypes restricted by HLA-C and specific for CMV. CMV carriers having the relevant HLA were flagged by cumulative public TCR beta family frequency.

There are a few counts of this clonotype. The antigen is unknown. V lost 5 bases and J 4 bases, leaving 14 bases between the germline ends. The germline V gene encodes CDR1 SNHLY and CDR2 FYNNEI. The CDR3 totals 14 residues. TCRdb reanalysed the reads using MiXCR and keeps one entry per CDR3 protein. The data show 200,000 to 300,000 distinct CDR3 sequences, with roughly 10% seen just once and about 15% held by the top ten. V is TRBV2 and J is TRBJ1-2; the D gene is possibly TRBD1 (5 bases). Sequencing was done on a sample of PBMCs. The origin of this receptor is a human donor in good health (CMV status not recorded). Some clones in this sample may be carry-over from other donors' samples. This CDR3 is CASSMTEASYGYTF. For the CDR3, the DNA is TGTGCCAGCAGTATGACAGAGGCGAGCTATGGCTACACCTTC.